The rows below give T cell receptor beta chains drawn from one sample of a study of blood T cell repertoires in COVID-19. Here immunoSEQ multiplex PCR was the method, and the copy in TCRdb shows in-frame clones only, minus some. This sample carries a few hundred thousand clones, about nine tenths of them seen once, and the ten largest clones take around 4.5%. Sequencing was performed on peripheral blood. These receptors were taken from a man aged 50-60 years with acute or convalescent COVID-19. Each CDR3 is given with its conserved first and last residue. D genes are given only for firm matches. Clone size is shown for a subset of rows, as once, few, many or a class of expanded clone.

j_gene | d_gene | v_gene | abundance | CDR3aa | CDR3nt
TRBJ1-2 | NA | TRBV3-1/TRBV3-2 | once | CASSSGTDRWGGYTF | TGTGCCAGCAGCTCCGGTACTGACAGGTGGGGGGGCTACACCTTC
TRBJ1-1 | NA | TRBV5-4 | NA | CASSPGQMNTEAFF | TGTGCCAGCAGCCCCGGACAGATGAACACTGAAGCTTTCTTT
TRBJ2-5 | TRBD1 | TRBV11-2 | few | CASSLLGQTSVETQYF | TGTGCCAGCAGCCTTTTGGGACAGACCTCCGTCGAGACCCAGTACTTC
TRBJ1-2 | NA | TRBV15 | NA | CATSRDPGNYGYTF | TGTGCCACCAGCAGAGATCCAGGGAACTATGGCTACACCTTC
TRBJ2-1 | TRBD1 | TRBV6-5 | NA | CASSYSPRGSYNEQFF | TGTGCCAGCAGTTACTCCCCCAGGGGGAGCTACAATGAGCAGTTCTTC
TRBJ2-7 | TRBD1 | TRBV5-1 | NA | CASSTLTGVYAEQYF | TGCGCCAGCAGCACCCTTACAGGGGTTTATGCCGAGCAGTACTTC
TRBJ1-4 | NA | TRBV27 | NA | CASSPSGEKLFF | TGTGCCAGCAGCCCTTCCGGGGAAAAACTGTTTTTT
TRBJ1-1 | NA | TRBV2 | NA | CASSNHGGGTEAFF | TGTGCCAGCTCGAATCACGGCGGTGGCACTGAAGCTTTCTTT
TRBJ1-1 | TRBD1 | TRBV3-1/TRBV3-2 | once | CASSPHLGTVWGSTEAFF | TGTGCCAGCAGCCCTCACCTTGGGACAGTTTGGGGTAGCACTGAAGCTTTCTTT
TRBJ2-2 | NA | TRBV19 | NA | CASSSGQRNTGELFF | TGTGCCAGTAGTTCCGGACAGAGGAACACCGGGGAGCTGTTTTTT
TRBJ2-3 | TRBD2 | TRBV19 | NA | CASSSGLAGETDTQYF | TGTGCCAGTAGTTCCGGACTAGCGGGGGAAACAGATACGCAGTATTTT
TRBJ2-1 | NA | TRBV24-1 | NA | CATSDPLRGNEQFF | TGTGCCACCAGTGACCCCCTCAGGGGTAATGAGCAGTTCTTC
TRBJ1-2 | NA | TRBV7-2 | NA | CASSPQAGLYGYTF | TGTGCCAGCAGCCCCCAGGCAGGACTTTATGGCTACACCTTC
TRBJ2-3 | NA | TRBV5-1 | NA | CASSLGDFTDTQYF | TGCGCCAGCAGCTTGGGGGACTTCACAGATACGCAGTATTTT